A single sample is the source of the 22 T cell receptor beta chains below, sequenced in a study of CD8 T cells in Susac syndrome. An input of about 0.5 to 1 ug of RNA was subjected to reverse transcription using random hexamers. MiXCR, run by TCRdb on the immunoSEQ multiplex PCR reads, gives a single entry per CDR3 protein. This table has about 430,000 distinct CDR3 sequences, 85% appearing once. The sequencing sample was made of CD8+ T cells from PBMCs. The receptors come from a human donor with multiple sclerosis.

CDR3 region: CAISESPNLYTEAFF. Written as DNA, the CDR3 is TGTGCCATCAGTGAGTCTCCGAATCTATACACTGAAGCTTTCTTT. The chain carries TRBV10-3 and TRBJ1-1, with no clear D. The CDR3 contains 15 residues. With 0 bases removed from V and 3 bases from J, the gap between germline ends came to 11 bases. CDR1 is ENHRY, CDR2 SYGVKD, per germline.

The chain is built from TRBV5-1 and TRBJ2-1; 10 nucleotides align to TRBD1. The CDR3 has 15 amino acids. The V gene end was trimmed by 4 bases and the J gene end by 5 bases; junction bases not matched to a gene: 6. Per the germline V gene, CDR1 is SGHRS and CDR2 is YFSETQ. CDR3 DNA: TGCGCCAGCAGCGAGGGACAGGGGTACGACAATGAGCAGTTCTTC. Residues: CASSEGQGYDNEQFF.

This clonotype was counted only a few times. The chain joins TRBV4-2 to TRBJ2-2; 7 nucleotides line up with TRBD1. Trimming took 4 bases from V and 3 from J; bases not matched to a gene: 8. This CDR3 is built from 16 residues. CDR1 and CDR2 (germline): LGHNA, YNFKEQ. The chain's CDR3 is CASSPVTGYDTGELFF. CDR3 DNA: TGTGCCAGCAGCCCAGTGACAGGGTATGACACCGGGGAGCTGTTTTTT.

This chain connects TRBV7-9 to TRBJ2-1; no definite D call. The CDR3 extends over 12 amino acids. V dropped 3 bases and J dropped 8 bases, with 8 bases sitting between them. Germline CDR1 and CDR2: SEHNR and FQNEAQ (reference sequence). As DNA, the CDR3 is TGTGCCAGCAGCTTGGACCGGTATGAGCAGTTCTTC. Translating it yields CASSLDRYEQFF.

This chain joins TRBV19 and TRBJ2-2, with D possibly being TRBD1 (5 bases). CDR1 is LNHDA, CDR2 SQIVND, per germline (reference sequence). The germline V and J ends were trimmed by 0 bases and 4 bases, with 9 bases remaining between them. The length of the CDR3 is 15 residues. CDR3 in amino acids: CASSIETRATGELFF. CDR3 DNA sequence: TGTGCCAGTAGTATAGAGACCAGGGCCACCGGGGAGCTGTTTTTT.

The CDR3, as DNA: TGCGCCAGCAGTGTGACGGGGGTTTCCTACGAGCAGTACTTC. Its protein is CASSVTGVSYEQYF. The chain joins TRBV10-2 to TRBJ2-7; perhaps TRBD2 as D (6 bases). The CDR3 is made up of 14 amino acids. Trimming cost V 4 bases and J 1 base, with 11 bases left between them. CDR1 and CDR2 (germline): WSHSY, SAAADI.

The V call is TRBV4-1, the J call TRBJ1-1; D is undetermined. V lost 0 bases to trimming and J lost 8 bases, with 10 bases between them. Germline V lookup: CDR1 MGHRA, CDR2 YSYEKL. The CDR3 loop spans 13 amino acids. CDR3 DNA: TGCGCCAGCAGCCAAGAGCCAGGTGGCGAAGCTTTCTTT. Translated, it gives CASSQEPGGEAFF.

The chain couples TRBV27 to TRBJ2-7, with 9 nucleotides matching TRBD1. Germline CDR1 and CDR2: MNHEY and SMNVEV (reference sequence). The length of the CDR3 is 15 residues. V gave up 5 bases and J gave up 3 bases; unmatched junction bases: 8. This CDR3 is CASSHGQGSIYEQYF. The CDR3 DNA sequence: TGTGCCAGCAGTCACGGACAGGGGTCCATCTACGAGCAGTACTTC.

The gene calls are TRBV11-2 and TRBJ1-2; 7 bases align to TRBD1. The CDR3 contains 15 residues. Trimming cost V 2 bases and J 2 bases; bases outside gene matches: 5. Germline loops: CDR1 SGHAT, CDR2 FQNNGV. CDR3 nucleotides: TGTGCCAGCAGCTTATTCACAGGGGCCAACTATGGCTACACCTTC. Protein: CASSLFTGANYGYTF.

V usage is TRBV18 and J usage is TRBJ1-1; D gene uncertain. The CDR3 has 17 amino acids. CDR1 and CDR2 from the germline V gene are KGHSH and LQKENI. Trimming removed 0 bases at V and 3 bases at J, with 17 bases between. CDR3 sequence (DNA): TGTGCCAGCTCACCACCATTGAAGGCGGGGTTGGACACTGAAGCTTTCTTT. Protein product: CASSPPLKAGLDTEAFF. The full variable domain, with the rest looked up from reference TRBV18 and TRBJ1-1, is NAGVMQNPRHLVRRRGQEARLRCSPMKGHSHVYWYRQLPEEGLKFMVYLQKENIIDESGMPKERFSAEFPKEGPSILRIQQVVRGDSAAYFCASSPPLKAGLDTEAFFGQGTRLTVV.

The chain employs TRBV27 and TRBJ2-5, with 14 bases fitting TRBD2. This CDR3 has 19 residues. Losses at the gene ends were 4 bases for V and 5 bases for J; bases not matched to a gene: 15. CDR1 and CDR2 from the germline V gene are MNHEY and SMNVEV (reference sequence). CDR3 nucleotides: TGTGCCAGCAGTTCCAGCCCGGGACTAGCGGGAGAAATATGGGAGACCCAGTACTTC. Translated: CASSSSPGLAGEIWETQYF.

This clonotype was observed a single time. The DNA for the CDR3 is TGTGCCAGCAGCCCCAACCCAGACAGGGGGATACATGGCTACACCTTC. Its translation is CASSPNPDRGIHGYTF. This sequence joins TRBV5-4 and TRBJ1-2; 9 bases fit TRBD1. V was clipped by 4 bases and J by 6 bases; unmatched bases: 13. The germline gives CDR1 SGHNT, CDR2 YYREEE (reference sequence). The CDR3 contains 16 residues.

This clonotype occurred once. The chain uses TRBV29-1 and TRBJ1-2; a possible D gene is TRBD1 (6 bases). Trimming shortened V by 7 bases and J by 6 bases, and 18 bases separated the two germline ends. The CDR3 runs 13 residues. Germline V gene data show CDR1 as SQVTM and CDR2 as ANQGSEA. Here the CDR3 DNA reads TGCAGCGCAGAGCAAACAGGGTATCATGGCTACACCTTC. As protein: CSAEQTGYHGYTF.

The chain recombines TRBV28 with TRBJ1-1; the D gene is possibly TRBD1 (5 bases). The germline gives CDR1 MDHEN, CDR2 SYDVKM. The length of the CDR3 is 13 residues. V lost 7 bases to trimming and J lost 1 base, with 10 bases between them. The CDR3 nucleotides read TGTGCCAGCAATGGGGGGAGGAACACTGAAGCTTTCTTT. Amino acids: CASNGGRNTEAFF.

This clonotype appeared once. The chain carries TRBV28 and TRBJ2-5; perhaps TRBD1 as D (6 bases). Germline CDR1 reads MDHEN; CDR2 reads SYDVKM. The CDR3 runs 13 residues. The ends were cut back, 6 bases at V and 3 bases at J, with 11 bases in the middle. The CDR3 region is CASSPRTEETQYF. The CDR3 DNA reads TGTGCCAGCAGCCCCCGGACAGAAGAGACCCAGTACTTC.

The V gene is TRBV3-1, the J gene TRBJ2-1, with D possibly being TRBD1 or TRBD2 (5 bases each). Looked up from germline, CDR1 is LGHDT and CDR2 is YNNKEL (reference sequence). V lost 3 bases to trimming and J lost 8 bases, with 23 bases between them. This CDR3 contains 17 residues. CDR3 amino acids: CASSQQPGTQRGHEQFF. The CDR3 region has the DNA TGTGCCAGCAGCCAGCAACCCGGGACGCAGAGGGGCCATGAGCAGTTCTTC.

This clonotype was recorded only once. This rearrangement joins TRBV5-1 to TRBJ2-1, with 8 bases lining up with TRBD2. The V segment lost 3 bases and the J segment 5 bases; nucleotides outside the gene matches: 10. Per the germline V gene, CDR1 is SGHRS and CDR2 is YFSETQ. This CDR3 has 16 amino acids. The CDR3 DNA reads as TGCGCCAGCAGCTCTCCAGATCGAGCGGGGGACAATGAGCAGTTCTTC. It codes for CASSSPDRAGDNEQFF.

The rearrangement joins TRBV5-1 to TRBJ2-1; D is unresolved. V shed 0 bases and J shed 7 bases, with 8 bases lying between them. The CDR3 is 13 residues long. From germline, CDR1 is SGHRS and CDR2 YFSETQ. The CDR3 protein is CASSLVRWNEQFF. The CDR3 region has the DNA TGCGCCAGCAGCTTGGTTAGGTGGAATGAGCAGTTCTTC.

This sequence joins TRBV12-3 or TRBV12-4 and TRBJ2-7; D unclear. This CDR3 contains 15 residues. The ends were cut back, 3 bases at V and 2 bases at J, with 14 bases in the middle. The chain's CDR3 is CASSFVQLNTYEQYF. Written as DNA, the CDR3 is TGTGCCAGCAGTTTTGTTCAGCTGAACACCTACGAGCAGTACTTC.

The chain recombines TRBV6-5 with TRBJ2-3; D call uncertain. This CDR3 is 14 amino acids long. Trimming took 5 bases from V and 2 from J, leaving 11 bases between them. Germline-derived CDR1 and CDR2 are MNHEY and SVGAGI. The CDR3 region is CASSTGAFTDTQYF. Here the CDR3 DNA reads TGTGCCAGCAGTACTGGCGCTTTCACAGATACGCAGTATTTT.

The chain couples TRBV6-1 to TRBJ2-1, with 10 nucleotides matching TRBD2. There are 16 residues in the CDR3. Germline loops: CDR1 MNHNS, CDR2 SASEGT. V shed 4 bases, J shed 1 base, and the junction held 4 bases outside the gene matches. The CDR3 loop is CASSGSLAGSYNEQFF. The CDR3 nucleotides are TGTGCCAGCAGTGGCTCACTAGCGGGGTCCTACAATGAGCAGTTCTTC.

The chain joins TRBV19 to TRBJ2-1; 13 bases fit TRBD2. The V and J ends lost 3 bases and 12 bases, in that order; junction bases with no gene match: 5. Per germline, CDR1 LNHDA and CDR2 SQIVND (reference sequence). This CDR3 contains 14 residues. CDR3 region: CASSIGLAGVRQFF. The CDR3 DNA follows: TGTGCCAGTAGTATCGGACTAGCGGGAGTGAGGCAGTTCTTC.